The subject of this entry is one T cell receptor beta chain. Its target is not known. This record belongs to a study of cytomegalovirus exposure and HLA in healthy donors. Points from the study as a whole: A later look showed TCR association rates differing by HLA locus, highest for DRB1 and lowest for HLA-C. Cytomegalovirus status, reportedly, was diagnosed with high specificity and sensitivity by the classifier. Within an earlier analysis, most TCR beta V segments proved productive either about 90% or about 30% of the time. Sequencing likely caused a cluster of highly shared sequence variants.

J was trimmed by 5 bases and V by 5 bases; bases with no gene match: 7. The CDR3 totals 16 residues. CDR1 is SEHNR and CDR2 is FQNEAQ in the germline V gene (reference sequence). 13 Jbeta primers and 60 Vbeta primers were used for the PCR. Profiled with immunoSEQ multiplex PCR; TCRdb holds only in-frame clones, not every one. The sample has some 250,000 clones, over 80% seen once. The sequenced material came from PBMCs. The clonotype comes from a woman between 35 and 50 years old in good health and CMV-seropositive. The chain uses TRBV7-9 and TRBJ2-1; 12 bases fit TRBD2. In nucleotides, the CDR3 is TGTGCCAGCAGCCGGGGACTAGCGGGTGGAAACAATGAGCAGTTCTTC. Its translation is CASSRGLAGGNNEQFF.